This T cell receptor (beta chain) is from a study of cytomegalovirus exposure and HLA in healthy donors (dated by TCRdb to 2016 to 2017). Some background on the complete study: According to an earlier analysis of 587 of the donors, about 179 million T cells yielded 90 million to 130 million unique TCR beta sequences and roughly 280 Gb of sequence data. In a later genetic analysis, genome-wide SNP genotypes for about three fifths of the roughly 670 donors were used, and that subset was treated as a discovery cohort. To predict cytomegalovirus infection status, the study brought together high-throughput TCR immunosequencing, statistical association of individual TCRs with disease status, and machine learning. An earlier analysis of 587 of the donors used high-throughput TCR beta sequencing to judge whether each TCR beta V gene segment behaved as functional or pseudogenic. Both class I and class II loci were covered by HLA typing, at four-digit resolution. Besides the first cohort of hundreds of subjects, a separate validation cohort made up of 120 different subjects was used. Across about 370 genotyped donors of the cohort, an average of about 240,000 unique TCR beta nucleotide sequences per donor were sequenced, and 15% to 20% of those sequences were non-productive. Donor age, sex, ethnicity and CMV serostatus were compiled alongside the repertoire data. The study aimed to test whether cataloging public T cell receptors could reveal signatures of past pathogen exposure. To study patterns of TCR occurrence, a later analysis re-analyzed previously published TCR beta repertoires from 666 donors and added high-resolution HLA genotyping. Rather than drawing on any new phenotypic data, the later analysis identified candidate immune exposures from TCR beta sequences and the way those sequences occurred across donors. The number of donors typed differed by locus, with about 629-630 for A, B, C, DRB1 and DQB1, more than 500 for DQA1, about 610 for DPA1, and around 450 for DPB1. Every discovery cohort repertoire had been produced on one sequencing platform. The genetic ancestry cluster associated with self-reported Caucasian donors included 81% of the roughly 400 genotyped donors. Four to six DR-DQ haplotypes were handled as single units for association and clustering, since linkage in the cohort was strong. About 300 gigabases of sequencing data and around 80 million unique TCR sequences made up an early release that covered nearly 650 HLA-typed donors. The T cell repertoires of 700 or so subjects were profiled by immunosequencing and related to cytomegalovirus serostatus. The paper's findings and limits, for the study overall: A later analysis found that HLA-associated TCR beta chains were more clonally expanded and had lower generation probabilities than equally common non-associated chains. The presence/absence analyses assumed that sequencing depth was roughly uniform across donors, and that assumption may not be true. Immune exposure information for the cohort was limited to CMV serostatus. A later analysis reported that several top co-occurrence clusters appeared linked to parvovirus B19, influenza, CMV and Epstein-Barr virus. Because counts were too low, seventeen rarely observed V segments, including chromosome 9 orphons, were excluded from the earlier analysis of under 650 of the donors. Some IMGT-functional V segments, including TRBV6-2 and TRBV6-3, could not be distinguished by the 87-base-pair reads and were therefore excluded. An earlier analysis of 450 to 750 of the donors showed that most TCR beta V segments appeared in productive rearrangements either about 87% or about 30% of the time, which broadly matched IMGT annotations. In a later analysis, the rate of TCR association differed among HLA loci, with DRB1 alleles having the most associated TCRs and HLA-C alleles having the fewest. According to a later genetic analysis, donors in an Asian-associated ancestry cluster had fewer N-insertions in productive TCRs than the approximately 670-donor mean. Linkage disequilibrium might explain the correlated functional status among segregating V segments, but an unknown experimental factor could not be excluded. A further reported finding was that TCR beta sequences accurately predicted the HLA-A and HLA-B alleles for most subjects in the first cohort. According to a later analysis, most CMV-associated TCR beta chains appeared to be HLA-restricted, and the HLA associations seemed to be driven largely by CMV exposure. According to the authors, the approach could potentially be generalized to other disease states and immunological phenotypes. In both the original and validation cohorts, the classifier was reported to diagnose cytomegalovirus status with high specificity and sensitivity. A later genetic analysis associated a missense DCLRE1C variant with V-gene and J-gene trimming of TCR beta chains, and an independent cohort replicated the association. Most TCR sequences were observed very rarely across donors, whereas some public TCRs were present in many individuals. At a false discovery rate of 0.05, a later analysis linked fewer than 20,000 TCR beta sequences to specific HLA alleles. In the study, some 180 TCR beta chains were listed as associated with cytomegalovirus. This cohort had only TCR beta chains sequenced, and the lack of alpha or paired-chain data limited which features could be detected. When HLA alleles, especially DR and DQ, strongly co-occurred, TCR associations were difficult to assign to individual alleles. Because some donors lacked HLA typing at each locus, the association tests relied only on the typed subset. A few of the identified cytomegalovirus-associated TCR beta chains were confirmed in vitro to be specific for cytomegalovirus antigens. A cluster of highly shared sequence variants was judged likely to represent a technical artifact of the sequencing pipeline.

The library was prepared using the immunoSEQ multiplex PCR assay. The multiplex PCR relied on a mix of 60 forward primers for TCR Vbeta segments and 13 reverse primers for TCR Jbeta segments. Amplification of the CDR3 region of rearranged TCR beta genes was performed with a multiplex PCR assay on genomic DNA. On the Illumina HiSeq System, the amplified TCR beta libraries were sequenced as 87-base-pair reads. The original methods were these. A later analysis tallied roughly 80 million unique TCR beta chains across the 700 or so repertoires, and about 12 million of those chains were shared by two or more donors. A nearest-neighbor algorithm error-corrected the raw reads and collapsed the reads into unique sequences, merging closely related sequences to remove PCR and sequencing errors. To assign V, D and J gene segments, CDR3 sequences were aligned to IMGT reference sequences. For a sequence to be retained, at least a six-nucleotide match to both a V gene segment and a J gene segment was required. Rearrangements were called productive when the CDR3 lacked stop codons and stayed in frame with V and J; all others were non-productive. Following IMGT convention, CDR3 was defined as the stretch from the second conserved V-encoded cysteine to the conserved J-encoded phenylalanine. The earlier analysis of about 610 of the donors excluded any sequence lacking an unambiguous match to a single V gene segment. An earlier analysis of 587 of the donors called V segments functional above 56.7% productive rearrangements and segregating when the between-donor standard deviation exceeded 5%. To diagnose cytomegalovirus status from the catalog of TCR beta chain sequences, a statistical classification framework was built. V and J gene assignment, in a later analysis, came from comparing TCR nucleotide sequences with IMGT/GENE-DB human TR gene sequences. In a later analysis, CDR3 sequences and most-parsimonious VDJ recombination scenarios were assigned using the TCRdist pipeline. In a later analysis, every TCR beta chain was defined by the combination of its CDR3 amino acid sequence and its V-gene family, and reads without a unique V-gene family were dropped. To address suspected cross-contamination and a sequencing artifact, a later analysis removed under 600 highly shared, low-generation-probability nucleotide sequences. In a later analysis, a clonal expansion index was calculated for each public chain from normalized within-repertoire ranks of inferred template counts. A later analysis computed generation probabilities with a VDJ recombination model fitted to out-of-frame rearrangements, and checked the results against IGoR. A later analysis scored TCR-TCR, TCR-HLA and TCR-CMV co-occurrence with hypergeometric tests, applying a repertoire-size bias correction to TCR pairs. In a later analysis, false discovery rates were estimated by permuting HLA or CMV assignments 20 times. A later analysis grouped co-occurring TCRs with DBSCAN, adding TCRdist sequence similarity when clustering within HLA-allele-positive subsets. Repertoires with fewer than 30,000 or more than 120,000 public chains were left out of co-occurrence clustering, as were about 5 repertoires with anomalous nucleotide sharing. As stored in TCRdb, this immuneACCESS dataset retains in-frame rearrangements with V and J assigned. A fraction of the clones does not appear; measured against another copy, unresolved V genes explain less than half of the discrepancy, and the remainder lacks a known reason. V, J and clone size were drawn from that table, and D and trimming were deduced from the DNA. The sample's table lists a count of more than 130,000 clones. Less than 3.5% of the sample goes to the ten largest clones.

With respect to this clone: What this receptor recognizes is not known.

The cohort comprised hundreds of healthy bone marrow donors. Cohort members were all nominally healthy when sampled, although unrecorded immune exposures were likely present. The donor was CMV seronegative and belonged to the group of under 400 seronegative cohort members. Every donor gave a peripheral blood sample, and the peripheral blood mononuclear cells from that sample were used for TCR beta sequencing. The Qiagen DNeasy Blood Extraction Kit was used to extract genomic DNA from the blood cell samples. The V end gives up 3 bases and the J end 4 bases, leaving 5 bases in the junction not matched to a gene. The CDR3 sequence holds 14 residues, the cysteine and phenylalanine included. Just the 42-base CDR3 DNA is kept, in frame starting at base 1. The germline V gene yields SGDLS for CDR1 and YYNGEE for CDR2.

This chain joins TRBV9 to TRBJ2-3; 7 of the junction bases match TRBD1. The source is a man aged 35 to 55 in good health and CMV-seronegative. The specimen sequenced was PBMCs. The nucleotides are TGTGCCAGCAGCGCAGGACAGGACGCAGATACGCAGTATTTT. The resulting protein is CASSAGQDADTQYF.